A single sample is the source of the 15 T cell receptor beta chains below, sequenced in a study of identical twins. TCRdb independently ran MiXCR on the 5' RACE reads; one entry per CDR3 protein. The data hold about 250,000 distinct CDR3 sequences, with approximately 6.8% observed a single time. The sample was also reused in another study, on yellow fever vaccine responses in identical twins.

The sequenced sample consisted of CD8+ T cells sorted from blood. The receptors come from a woman aged 18-29 years in good health.

The rearrangement links TRBV7-6 to TRBJ2-1, with unresolved D. V lost 0 bases and J 6 bases, leaving 9 bases between the germline ends. This CDR3 is 14 amino acids long. CDR1 is SGHVS, CDR2 FNYEAQ, per germline. As DNA, the CDR3 is TGTGCCAGCAGCTTAGCGCTCGACTCCAATGAGCAGTTCTTC. It translates to CASSLALDSNEQFF.

This clonotype showed up many times. The chain is built from TRBV28 and TRBJ2-5, with D possibly being TRBD1 or TRBD2 (5 bases each). V was pared by 3 bases and J by 5 bases, with 13 bases between. CDR3 length: 14 amino acids. Germline V gives CDR1 MDHEN, CDR2 SYDVKM. In DNA form, the CDR3 reads TGTGCCAGCAGTTTGACAGCGGTCGTCGAGACCCAGTACTTC. Translating gives CASSLTAVVETQYF.

This clonotype was found a few times. J is TRBJ1-2 and V is TRBV12-3 or TRBV12-4; D call uncertain. The CDR3 totals 13 residues. V was cut by 5 bases and J by 4 bases, with 11 bases left in between. The CDR3 DNA reads as TGTGCCAGCAGTCCCGGACGGCTCTATGGCTACACCTTC. This translates into CASSPGRLYGYTF.

Ten or more counts support this clonotype. This chain joins TRBV28 and TRBJ2-1, with a tentative D call TRBD2 (5 bases). This CDR3 spans 16 amino acids. Germline V gene lookup returns CDR1 MDHEN and CDR2 SYDVKM. Trimming took 2 bases from V and 4 from J, leaving 15 bases between them. The CDR3: CASSLPPSGIYNEQFF. As DNA, the CDR3 is TGTGCCAGCAGTTTACCTCCAAGCGGAATTTACAATGAGCAGTTCTTC. Based on the CDR3 plus reference TRBV28 and TRBJ2-1, the full variable domain is DVKVTQSSRYLVKRTGEKVFLECVQDMDHENMFWYRQDPGLGLRLIYFSYDVKMKEKGDIPEGYSVSREKKERFSLILESASTNQTSMYLCASSLPPSGIYNEQFFGPGTRLTVL.

V gene TRBV7-8 combines with J gene TRBJ2-3, with 7 bases fitting TRBD1. V lost 4 bases and J lost 0; bases outside the gene matches: 4. The CDR3 has 15 amino acids. Per the germline V gene, CDR1 is SGHVS and CDR2 is FQNEAQ. The CDR3 DNA follows: TGTGCCAGCAGCTCAACGGGACAGAGCACAGATACGCAGTATTTT. Amino acid sequence: CASSSTGQSTDTQYF. The entire variable domain, with the rest obtained from reference TRBV7-8 and TRBJ2-3, is as follows: GAGVSQSPRYKVAKRGQDVALRCDPISGHVSLFWYQQALGQGPEFLTYFQNEAQLDKSGLPSDRFFAERPEGSVSTLKIQRTQQEDSAVYLCASSSTGQSTDTQYFGPGTRLTVL.

The chain combines TRBV19 with TRBJ2-7, with 8 bases that match TRBD1. This CDR3 has 14 amino acids. Germline V gives CDR1 LNHDA, CDR2 SQIVND (reference sequence). V gave up 5 bases and J gave up 2 bases; unmatched junction bases: 5. The CDR3 nucleotides are TGTGCCAGTAGTGCGACAGGGGTCACCTACGAGCAGTACTTC. This gives the protein CASSATGVTYEQYF.

The chain recombines TRBV6-1 with TRBJ2-1, with 11 bases identical to TRBD2. This CDR3 comprises 15 residues. CDR1 and CDR2 (germline): MNHNS, SASEGT. Losses at the gene ends were 8 bases for V and 0 bases for J; bases not matched to a gene: 3. The CDR3: CASSTSGNSYNEQFF. The CDR3 bases are TGTGCCAGCTCGACTAGCGGGAACTCCTACAATGAGCAGTTCTTC.

At least ten counts were recorded for this clonotype. The chain uses TRBV28 and TRBJ2-7, with TRBD2 as a possible D gene (5 bases). CDR1 is MDHEN and CDR2 is SYDVKM in the germline V gene. V was trimmed by 3 bases and J by 0 bases, leaving 9 bases between them. The CDR3 length is 14 residues. The CDR3 spells CASSFFGVSYEQYF. CDR3 coding DNA: TGTGCCAGCAGTTTTTTCGGGGTCTCCTACGAGCAGTACTTC.

In this sample, this clonotype turned up many times. The chain employs TRBV2 and TRBJ1-6, with D possibly matching TRBD1 (6 bases). Trimming took 11 bases from V and 0 from J, leaving 17 bases between them. CDR3 size: 16 residues. The germline V gene encodes CDR1 SNHLY and CDR2 FYNNEI. The CDR3 nucleotides are TGTGCCGCCGCGGGGGCGACCAGCTCCTATAATTCACCCCTCCACTTT. Residues: CAAAGATSSYNSPLHF.

This clonotype was picked up many times. The rearrangement joins TRBV4-1 to TRBJ2-1; 8 nucleotides align to TRBD2. Germline V gives CDR1 MGHRA, CDR2 YSYEKL. Unmatched junction bases numbered 8, after V lost 1 base and J lost 9 bases. The CDR3 covers 15 residues. CDR3 sequence reads: CASSQGVAGPPEQFF. The DNA of the CDR3 is TGCGCCAGCAGCCAAGGGGTAGCGGGACCCCCTGAGCAGTTCTTC.

This clonotype was seen ten or more times. V usage is TRBV3-1 and J usage is TRBJ1-3, with a weak D call TRBD1 (5 bases). CDR1 is LGHDT, CDR2 YNNKEL, per germline (reference sequence). This CDR3 has 13 residues. Trimming removed 4 bases at V and 4 bases at J, with 8 bases between. The CDR3 DNA is TGTGCCAGCAGCCCGGGACCAGGAAACACCATATATTTT. This sequence encodes CASSPGPGNTIYF.

This clonotype has just a few counts. CDR3 in DNA: TGTGCCAGCAGCTCGGACAGGGGCCATACCGGGGAGCTGTTTTTT. Amino acids: CASSSDRGHTGELFF. The chain carries TRBV7-9 and TRBJ2-2; 9 bases agree with TRBD1. J gave up 5 bases and V 4 bases, and 5 bases lay outside the gene matches. This CDR3 contains 15 residues. Per germline, CDR1 SEHNR and CDR2 FQNEAQ (reference sequence).

V and J are TRBV7-9 and TRBJ2-7; D gene unclear. Looked up from germline, CDR1 is SEHNR and CDR2 is FQNEAQ (reference sequence). The V end lost 5 bases, the J end lost 7 bases, and 18 bases lay between the germline ends. The CDR3 spans 14 residues. DNA of the CDR3: TGTGCCAGCAGCCCAAGTCCCTATTCCGAAGAGCAGTACTTC. Encoded protein: CASSPSPYSEEQYF.

In this sample, this clonotype is medium-sized. The V gene is TRBV6-4, the J gene TRBJ2-7, with D hard to call. Trimming took 9 bases from V and 5 from J, leaving 41 bases between them. The germline V gene encodes CDR1 MRHNA and CDR2 SNTAGT. This CDR3 comprises 21 residues. CDR3 residues: CARTPNETLRNGPSRIHEQYF. In nucleotides, the CDR3 is TGTGCCAGAACTCCAAACGAAACCTTAAGAAACGGGCCTTCAAGGATTCACGAGCAGTACTTC.

This clonotype was recorded at least ten times. The J gene is TRBJ2-3, the V gene TRBV20-1; 12 nucleotides match TRBD2. This CDR3 spans 16 amino acids. The V gene's germline CDR1 is DFQATT and CDR2 SNEGSKA (reference sequence). J gave up 2 bases and V 5 bases, and 8 bases lay outside the gene matches. The CDR3 coding sequence is TGCAGTGCTCTTGAGACTAGCGGGGGCCTCACAGATACGCAGTATTTT. Protein product: CSALETSGGLTDTQYF.